This T cell receptor (beta chain) comes out of a study of blood T cell repertoires in COVID-19. TCRdb keeps only in-frame clones here, not all; method: immunoSEQ multiplex PCR. The table shows about 250,000 clones, with around 89% occurring only once. The V end lost 0 bases, the J end lost 4 bases, and 10 bases lay between the germline ends. This CDR3 has 14 amino acids. Germline V gives CDR1 SGHNT, CDR2 YYREEE (reference sequence). Living in 24 US areas, the participants were between roughly 18 and 89 years of age. Cohorts were assigned according to the clinical history that participants reported. Recovered Cohort 3 donors showed two negative PCRs, clearance, or symptom resolution.

The sample taken for sequencing was PBMCs or T cells enriched from blood (not recorded which). This chain joins TRBV5-4 and TRBJ2-5; D not resolved. The TCR sequence derives from a woman between 18 and 29 years old who had recovered from COVID-19. The CDR3 sequence is CASSLGPTVETQYF. In DNA, the CDR3 is TGTGCCAGCAGCTTGGGACCTACAGTAGAGACCCAGTACTTC. The whole variable domain, remainder taken from reference TRBV5-4 and TRBJ2-5, is ETGVTQSPTHLIKTRGQQVTLRCSSQSGHNTVSWYQQALGQGPQFIFQYYREEENGRGNFPPRFSGLQFPNYSSELNVNALELDDSALYLCASSLGPTVETQYFGPGTRLLVL.